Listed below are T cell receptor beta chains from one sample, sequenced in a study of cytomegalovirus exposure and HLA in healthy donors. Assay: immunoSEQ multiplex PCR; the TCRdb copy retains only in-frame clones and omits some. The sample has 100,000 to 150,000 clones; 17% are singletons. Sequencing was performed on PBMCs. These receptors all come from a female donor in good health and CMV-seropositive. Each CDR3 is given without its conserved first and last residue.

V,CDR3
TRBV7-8,ASSLGRGRGTQY
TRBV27,ASAPQEARYGYT
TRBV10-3,ATLGGELEKYGYT
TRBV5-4,ASSLGGEGYEQY
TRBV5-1,ASSPGTGVHGYT
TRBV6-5,ASSFNLNPSSEQF
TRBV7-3,ASSSSGGGYNEQF
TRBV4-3,ASSQQNWSSLSSGNTIY
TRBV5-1,ASSGSGWLAGSSDTQY
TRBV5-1,ASSLEQDYGYT
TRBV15,ATSRDYGTGKGQPQH
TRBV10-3,AISEPDRGPDTGELF
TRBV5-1,ASSLVLAGSYEQY
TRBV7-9,ASSLAGADTGELF
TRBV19,ASSMGDRGETQY
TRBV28,ASSPTRPYEQY
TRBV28,ASSPGGASYEQY
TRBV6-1,ASSEGGGQGNEKLF
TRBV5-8,ASSSRQGAVSYQPQH
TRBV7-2,ASSPERGPSAEQY
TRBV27,ASREGQTEAF
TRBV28,ASSFGTASNQPQH
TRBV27,ASTVPWTESGYSNQPQH